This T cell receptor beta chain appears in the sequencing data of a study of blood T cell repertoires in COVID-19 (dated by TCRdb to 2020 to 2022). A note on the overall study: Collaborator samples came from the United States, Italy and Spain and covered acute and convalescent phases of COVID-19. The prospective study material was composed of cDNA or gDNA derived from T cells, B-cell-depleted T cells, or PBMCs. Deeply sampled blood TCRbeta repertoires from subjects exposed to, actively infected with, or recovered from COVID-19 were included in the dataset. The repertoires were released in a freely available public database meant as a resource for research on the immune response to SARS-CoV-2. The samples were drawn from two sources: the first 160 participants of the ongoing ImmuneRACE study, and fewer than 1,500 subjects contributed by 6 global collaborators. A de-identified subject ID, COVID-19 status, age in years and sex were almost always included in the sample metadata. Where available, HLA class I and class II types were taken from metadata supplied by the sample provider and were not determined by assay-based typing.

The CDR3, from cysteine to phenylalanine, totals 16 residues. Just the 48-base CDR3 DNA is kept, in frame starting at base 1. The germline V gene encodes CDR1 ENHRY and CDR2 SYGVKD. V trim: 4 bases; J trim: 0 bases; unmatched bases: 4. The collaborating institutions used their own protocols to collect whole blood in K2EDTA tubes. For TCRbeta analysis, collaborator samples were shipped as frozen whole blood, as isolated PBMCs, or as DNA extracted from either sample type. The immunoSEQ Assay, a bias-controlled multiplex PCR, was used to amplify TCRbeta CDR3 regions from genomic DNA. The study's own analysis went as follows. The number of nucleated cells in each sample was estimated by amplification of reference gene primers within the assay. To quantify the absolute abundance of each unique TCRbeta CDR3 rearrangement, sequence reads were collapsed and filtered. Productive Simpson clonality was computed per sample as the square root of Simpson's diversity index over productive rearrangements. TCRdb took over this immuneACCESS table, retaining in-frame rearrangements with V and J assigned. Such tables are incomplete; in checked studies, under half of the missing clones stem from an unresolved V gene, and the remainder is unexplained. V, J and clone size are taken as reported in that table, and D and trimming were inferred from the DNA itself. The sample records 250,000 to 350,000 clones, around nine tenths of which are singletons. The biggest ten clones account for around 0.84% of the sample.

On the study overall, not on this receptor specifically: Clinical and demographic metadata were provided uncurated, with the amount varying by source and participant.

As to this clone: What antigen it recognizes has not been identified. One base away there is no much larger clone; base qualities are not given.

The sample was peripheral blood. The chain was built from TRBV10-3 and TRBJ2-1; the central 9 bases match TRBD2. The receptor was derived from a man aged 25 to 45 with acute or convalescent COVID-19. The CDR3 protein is CAISGTAGGSYNEQFF. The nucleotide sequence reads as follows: TGTGCCATCAGTGGTACAGCGGGAGGCTCCTACAATGAGCAGTTCTTC.